The 20 T cell receptor beta chains below come from one sample, sequenced in a study of shared clonotypes between healthy human individuals (dated by TCRdb to 2019 to 2021). Library construction relied on the immunoSEQ multiplex PCR assay. Not all clones reach the TCRdb copy of this immuneACCESS table, which keeps in-frame sequences only. Checked studies attribute under half of the gap to unresolved V genes and leave the rest unexplained. This sample has some 2.4 million clones in its table, and 90% to 95% of those were observed once. The ten largest clones add up to about 0.38% of the sample. Material: naive CD4+ T cells from PBMCs. The sample's cell subset or site, from its label and the paper: CD45RA+ positively selected. Receptor source: a man between 18 and 35 years old in good health. Some clones in this sample may be carry-over from other donors' samples.

V is TRBV20-1 and J is TRBJ2-7; D gene uncertain. The CDR3 covers 11 residues. Deletions cut 2 bases from V and 3 bases from J, with 5 bases between. Germline-derived CDR1 and CDR2 are DFQATT and SNEGSKA (reference sequence). CDR3 sequence (DNA): TGCAGTGCTAGACCAATCTACGAGCAGTACTTC. It is translated as CSARPIYEQYF.

The rearrangement joins TRBV9 to TRBJ2-7; D unclear. V was trimmed by 1 base and J by 5 bases, leaving 13 bases between them. CDR1 is SGDLS, CDR2 YYNGEE, per germline. This CDR3 comprises 14 residues. CDR3 region: CASSVTSRSDEQYF. The CDR3 DNA reads as TGTGCCAGCAGCGTAACCAGTAGATCCGACGAGCAGTACTTC.

This clone was found once. This chain links TRBV12-5 with TRBJ2-7; 9 bases align to TRBD1. With 1 base clipped from V and 7 bases from J, the junction kept 5 bases outside the gene matches. The CDR3 is made up of 14 amino acids. CDR1 is LGHNT, CDR2 FRNRAP, per germline. CDR3 DNA sequence: TGTGCTAGTGGTTTGGGGACAGGGGCAGGGGAGCAGTACTTC. Translating gives CASGLGTGAGEQYF.

The V and J genes are TRBV2 and TRBJ1-2; 9 bases match TRBD1. This CDR3 has 16 amino acids. The V segment lost 2 bases and the J segment 4 bases; nucleotides outside the gene matches: 8. Germline V gives CDR1 SNHLY, CDR2 FYNNEI. Here the CDR3 DNA reads TGTGCCAGCAGTGAACCTGCCGGGACAGGGAGCTATGGCTACACCTTC. This codes for CASSEPAGTGSYGYTF. Combining the CDR3 with reference TRBV2 and TRBJ1-2 gives the whole variable domain EPEVTQTPSHQVTQMGQEVILRCVPISNHLYFYWYRQILGQKVEFLVSFYNNEISEKSEIFDDQFSVERPDGSNFTLKIRSTKLEDSAMYFCASSEPAGTGSYGYTFGSGTRLTVV.

This clone was picked up one time. V is TRBV28 and J is TRBJ2-7, with D hard to call. The ends were cut back, 3 bases at V and 5 bases at J, with 8 bases in the middle. The CDR3 spans 12 residues. Germline loops: CDR1 MDHEN, CDR2 SYDVKM. The CDR3 loop is CASSLVRDEQYF. CDR3 bases: TGTGCCAGCAGTTTGGTCCGTGACGAGCAGTACTTC.

The chain recombines TRBV4-3 with TRBJ2-1, with TRBD2 identical over 8 bases. Germline-derived CDR1 and CDR2 are LGHNA and YSLEER. The CDR3 has 17 amino acids. V was pared by 0 bases and J by 7 bases, with 11 bases of the junction left unmatched. The CDR3 nucleotides read TGCGCCAGCAGCCAAGAGGTGACGGGAGGGTTTTGGAATGAGCAGTTCTTC. Protein sequence: CASSQEVTGGFWNEQFF.

The rearrangement uses TRBV7-3 and TRBJ1-2, with 8 bases identical to TRBD1. CDR3 size: 19 residues. Looked up from germline, CDR1 is SGHTA and CDR2 is FQGTGA. Losses at the gene ends were 2 bases for V and 3 bases for J; bases not matched to a gene: 17. The DNA of the CDR3 is TGTGCCAGCAGCTTATTTGCGGCCCGGCCAGGGGGCCTAGACTATGGCTACACCTTC. It encodes CASSLFAARPGGLDYGYTF.

This chain joins TRBV30 and TRBJ2-1; 12 nucleotides agree with TRBD2. In germline, CDR1 is GTSNPN, CDR2 SVGIG (reference sequence). The CDR3 extends over 12 amino acids. V was clipped by 3 bases and J by 12 bases; unmatched bases: 3. Written as DNA, the CDR3 is TGTGCCTGGAGCCTGACTAGCGGGAGGCAGTTCTTC. This translates into CAWSLTSGRQFF.

This chain joins TRBV2 and TRBJ2-1; D is perhaps TRBD2 (7 bases). V was pared by 8 bases and J by 8 bases, with 22 bases between. The CDR3 spans 15 residues. The germline CDR1 and CDR2 sequences are SNHLY and FYNNEI. Written as DNA, the CDR3 is TGTGCCAGCGGCCGGGACGGGGGGCGCGTCGATGAGCAGTTCTTC. This gives the protein CASGRDGGRVDEQFF.

This clone was detected only once. This chain uses TRBV4-1 with TRBJ1-2; the D gene is possibly TRBD1 (5 bases). CDR3 length equals 14 residues. The V end lost 0 bases, the J end lost 6 bases, and 11 bases lay between the germline ends. Germline CDR1 reads MGHRA; CDR2 reads YSYEKL. The CDR3 protein is CASSQDDWGDGYTF. The CDR3 DNA sequence: TGCGCCAGCAGCCAAGATGATTGGGGGGATGGCTACACCTTC.

This chain uses TRBV18 with TRBJ2-5; 7 positions match TRBD1. This CDR3 contains 15 residues. The germline gives CDR1 KGHSH, CDR2 LQKENI. V trimming: 3 bases; J trimming: 4 bases; junction bases outside the gene matches: 8. Written as DNA, the CDR3 is TGTGCCAGCTCACCGAGAACAGGGGTGGCAGAGACCCAGTACTTC. It is translated as CASSPRTGVAETQYF.

This clone was counted between two and nine times. The V and J genes are TRBV10-1 and TRBJ2-5; D may be TRBD1 (6 bases). Germline V CDR1 and CDR2: WNHNN, SYGVQD (reference sequence). The CDR3 has 13 residues. Trimming cost V 8 bases and J 1 base, with 11 bases left between them. CDR3 in amino acids: CASWDTTQETQYF. The CDR3 coding sequence is TGCGCCAGCTGGGACACCACCCAAGAGACCCAGTACTTC.

Note on this clone: This sample includes further DNA sequences coding for the same CDR3. The chain carries TRBV5-1 and TRBJ1-1; tentatively, D is TRBD1 (5 bases). Germline V gene sequence: CDR1 SGHRS, CDR2 YFSETQ. Trimming shortened V by 2 bases and J by 3 bases, and 8 bases separated the two germline ends. The CDR3 totals 13 residues. The CDR3 is CASSFGGDTEAFF. CDR3 nucleotides: TGCGCCAGCAGCTTCGGGGGGGACACTGAAGCTTTCTTT.

This clone showed up just once. This chain joins TRBV5-1 and TRBJ2-2; D not resolved. With 0 bases removed from V and 6 bases from J, the gap between germline ends came to 12 bases. The CDR3 consists of 15 residues. CDR1 SGHRS and CDR2 YFSETQ come from the germline V gene. The CDR3 is CASSLDVKIAGELFF. DNA of the CDR3: TGCGCCAGCAGCTTGGATGTGAAAATTGCCGGGGAGCTGTTTTTT. Supplemented by reference TRBV5-1 and TRBJ2-2, the full variable domain reads KAGVTQTPRYLIKTRGQQVTLSCSPISGHRSVSWYQQTPGQGLQFLFEYFSETQRNKGNFPGRFSGRQFSNSRSEMNVSTLELGDSALYLCASSLDVKIAGELFFGEGSRLTVL.

The V call is TRBV19, the J call TRBJ2-7; possibly TRBD2 for D (5 bases). V lost 6 bases and J 0 bases, leaving 18 bases between the germline ends. Germline values: CDR1 LNHDA, CDR2 SQIVND (reference sequence). This CDR3 has 16 amino acids. In DNA form, the CDR3 reads TGTGCCAGTAGGGATACGGGCGGGCTGAGCTCCTACGAGCAGTACTTC. Translating gives CASRDTGGLSSYEQYF.

The chain is built from TRBV7-9 and TRBJ1-4, with a tentative D call TRBD1 (5 bases). Trimming took off 5 bases at V and 3 bases at J, with 13 bases between the two ends. Germline V lookup: CDR1 SEHNR, CDR2 FQNEAQ (reference sequence). The CDR3 loop spans 15 amino acids. CDR3 protein: CASSTAGTPNEKLFF. In nucleotides, the CDR3 is TGTGCCAGCAGCACTGCAGGGACTCCTAATGAAAAACTGTTTTTT.

The V call is TRBV5-1, the J call TRBJ2-2; TRBD2 agrees at 8 bases. The junction had 6 bases not matched to a gene; V was cut back by 0 bases and J by 5 bases. Germline V CDR1 and CDR2: SGHRS, YFSETQ. The CDR3 spans 16 residues. CDR3 loop: CASSLVGTRGTGELFF. CDR3 coding DNA: TGCGCCAGCAGCTTGGTTGGGACTAGAGGGACCGGGGAGCTGTTTTTT.

The chain joins TRBV19 to TRBJ1-5; D remains ambiguous. This CDR3 has 14 amino acids. The V gene lost 6 bases and the J gene lost 1 base, with 10 bases spanning the gap. Germline values: CDR1 LNHDA, CDR2 SQIVND (reference sequence). CDR3 region: CASRSRLSNQPQHF. The CDR3 DNA is TGTGCCAGTAGATCCAGATTGAGCAATCAGCCCCAGCATTTT.

This sequence joins TRBV29-1 and TRBJ2-3, with 11 bases that match TRBD2. This CDR3 has 16 amino acids. CDR1 and CDR2 (germline): SQVTM, ANQGSEA. V lost 5 bases to trimming and J lost 4 bases; unmatched junction nucleotides: 11. The DNA for the CDR3 is TGCAGCGTTAACCGACTAGCGGGAAATGTCGCAGATACGCAGTATTTT. This codes for CSVNRLAGNVADTQYF.

This clone was recorded a few times. The chain links TRBV2 to TRBJ1-1, with a weak D call TRBD1 (6 bases). Trimming pared 5 bases from V and 2 bases from J, leaving 9 bases between. CDR1 is SNHLY and CDR2 is FYNNEI in the germline V gene. This CDR3 region has 13 residues. The CDR3 protein is CASSWTDNTEAFF. CDR3 DNA sequence: TGTGCCAGCAGTTGGACAGATAACACTGAAGCTTTCTTT.